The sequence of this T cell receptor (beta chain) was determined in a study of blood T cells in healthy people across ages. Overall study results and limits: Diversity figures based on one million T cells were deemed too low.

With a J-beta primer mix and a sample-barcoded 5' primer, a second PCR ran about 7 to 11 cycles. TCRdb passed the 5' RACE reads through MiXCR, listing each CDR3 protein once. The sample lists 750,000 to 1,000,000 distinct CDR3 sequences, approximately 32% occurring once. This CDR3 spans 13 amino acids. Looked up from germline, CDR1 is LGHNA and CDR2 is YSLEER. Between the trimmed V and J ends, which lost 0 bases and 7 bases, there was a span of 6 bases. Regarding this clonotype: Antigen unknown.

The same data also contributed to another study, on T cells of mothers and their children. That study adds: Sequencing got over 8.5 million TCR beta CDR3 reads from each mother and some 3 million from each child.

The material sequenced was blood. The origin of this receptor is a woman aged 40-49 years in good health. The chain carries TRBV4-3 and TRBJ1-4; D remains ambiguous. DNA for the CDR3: TGCGCCAGCAGCCAAGAATTCAGTGAAAAACTGTTTTTT. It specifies CASSQEFSEKLFF.